This T cell receptor beta chain was recorded in a study of cytomegalovirus exposure and HLA in healthy donors. The overall study: Previous work identified roughly 110 million unique TCR beta sequences from 150 million to 200 million T cells. HLA-typed donors were the source of 82 million or so unique TCRs, which an early data release held. General study findings and limits: There were 150 to 200 TCR beta chains listed as cytomegalovirus-associated. Sequencing likely produced, as an artifact, a cluster of highly shared sequence variants.

Notes on this clone: What it binds is not known. It is unclear where the CDR3 begins or ends on the DNA, so no DNA is shown, and the CDR3 is as TCRdb lists it.

Germline V lookup: CDR1 SGHDT, CDR2 YYEEEE. The CDR3 contains 14 residues when both ends are counted. The PCR was carried out with 60 Vbeta primers and 13 Jbeta primers. Produced via immunoSEQ multiplex PCR; TCRdb's table is partial and in-frame only. The sample yields about 130,000 clones, roughly 79% seen once. This sequence joins TRBV5-6 and TRBJ2-7; the table assigns TRBD1, which was not confirmed against the DNA. What was sequenced was PBMCs. This sequence originates from a boy younger than 10 in good health and CMV-seronegative. The chain's CDR3 is CASSLVGQGSARYF.